This section outlines one TCR beta chain sequence together with its context. Its antigen is as yet unknown. Repertoires were generated with immunoSEQ multiplex PCR, while TCRdb's copy carries only in-frame clones and drops some. The sample lists 12,000 or so clones, over 90% occurring once. This entry comes from a study of T cells in narcolepsy. Study-level information: Patients with NT1 or NT2 and healthy control donors were enrolled.

Notes on the study in general: Reportedly, autoreactive clonotypes were serially detected in patients' blood but not controls'. Same-patient CSF and blood CD4+ T cell clonotypes included HCRT-specific and TRIB2-specific autoreactive ones.

The sequencing sample was made of CD45RA- memory CD4+ T cells from PBMCs. This clonotype was obtained from a human donor with narcolepsy.

In DNA, the CDR3 is TGCGCCAGCACCTCGGGGGGCCCTAACACCGGGGAGCTGTTTTTT. Its translation: CASTSGGPNTGELFF. This chain connects TRBV5-1 to TRBJ2-2; a possible D gene is TRBD2 (7 bases). This CDR3 region has 15 residues. V was shortened by 6 bases and J by 2 bases, with 14 bases between the two germline ends. Germline V lookup: CDR1 SGHRS, CDR2 YFSETQ.